One and the same sample provided the 3 T cell receptor beta chains below, sequenced in a study of cytomegalovirus exposure and HLA in healthy donors. 13 Jbeta primers and 60 Vbeta primers were used for the PCR. TCRdb keeps only in-frame clones here, not all; method: immunoSEQ multiplex PCR. This sample yields around 150,000 clones, of which roughly 80% are seen a single time; around 4.7% belongs to the top ten. Sequenced sample: PBMCs. These receptors all come from a male donor in good health and CMV-seronegative.

V gene TRBV18 combines with J gene TRBJ2-7; tentatively, D is TRBD1 (6 bases). Trimming pared 0 bases from V and 3 bases from J, leaving 15 bases between. The CDR3 has 16 amino acids. Germline V gene lookup returns CDR1 KGHSH and CDR2 LQKENI. The DNA for the CDR3 is TGTGCCAGCTCACCACCGATGGCAGGGGCCGGCTACGAGCAGTACTTC. Protein product: CASSPPMAGAGYEQYF. The full variable domain, its missing parts supplied by reference TRBV18 and TRBJ2-7, is NAGVMQNPRHLVRRRGQEARLRCSPMKGHSHVYWYRQLPEEGLKFMVYLQKENIIDESGMPKERFSAEFPKEGPSILRIQQVVRGDSAAYFCASSPPMAGAGYEQYFGPGTRLTVT.

The rearrangement joins TRBV6-5 to TRBJ1-1, with D possibly matching TRBD1 (6 bases). The CDR3 runs 15 residues. V gave up 4 bases and J gave up 0 bases, with 12 bases separating them. Germline CDR1 reads MNHEY; CDR2 reads SVGAGI. Here the CDR3 DNA reads TGTGCCAGCAGTTTACAGGGCTGGTTGAACACTGAAGCTTTCTTT. This encodes CASSLQGWLNTEAFF.

There are a few counts of this clone. The chain is built from TRBV4-2 and TRBJ2-3; no clear D gene. This CDR3 spans 14 amino acids. Germline values: CDR1 LGHNA, CDR2 YNFKEQ. V was shortened by 1 base and J by 4 bases, with 9 bases between the two germline ends. The CDR3 DNA reads TGTGCCAGCAGCCAAGCGGTTCGGGCAGATACGCAGTATTTT. Translation gives CASSQAVRADTQYF.